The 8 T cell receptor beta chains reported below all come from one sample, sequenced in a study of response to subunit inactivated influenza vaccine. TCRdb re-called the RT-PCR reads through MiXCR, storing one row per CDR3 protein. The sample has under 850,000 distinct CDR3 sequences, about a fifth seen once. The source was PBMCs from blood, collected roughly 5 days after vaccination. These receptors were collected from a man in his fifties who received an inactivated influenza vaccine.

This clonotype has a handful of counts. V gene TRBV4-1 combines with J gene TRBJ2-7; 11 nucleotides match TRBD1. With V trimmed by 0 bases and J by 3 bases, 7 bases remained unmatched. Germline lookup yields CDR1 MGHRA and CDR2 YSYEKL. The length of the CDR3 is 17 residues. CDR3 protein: CASSQEHLGTGGYEQYF. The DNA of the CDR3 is TGCGCCAGCAGCCAAGAGCATCTAGGGACAGGGGGCTACGAGCAGTACTTC.

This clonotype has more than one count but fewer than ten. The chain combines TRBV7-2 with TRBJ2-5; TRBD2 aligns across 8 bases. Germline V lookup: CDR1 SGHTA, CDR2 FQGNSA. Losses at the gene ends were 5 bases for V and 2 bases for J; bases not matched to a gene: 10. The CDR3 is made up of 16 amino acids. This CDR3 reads CASSRGGLLAQETQYF. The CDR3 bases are TGTGCCAGCAGCCGGGGGGGCCTTCTCGCTCAAGAGACCCAGTACTTC.

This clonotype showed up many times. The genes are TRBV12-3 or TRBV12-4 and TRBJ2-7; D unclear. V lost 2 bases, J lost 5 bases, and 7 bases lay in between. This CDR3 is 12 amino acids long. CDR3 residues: CASSLQGNEQYF. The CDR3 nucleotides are TGTGCCAGCAGTTTACAAGGGAACGAGCAGTACTTC.

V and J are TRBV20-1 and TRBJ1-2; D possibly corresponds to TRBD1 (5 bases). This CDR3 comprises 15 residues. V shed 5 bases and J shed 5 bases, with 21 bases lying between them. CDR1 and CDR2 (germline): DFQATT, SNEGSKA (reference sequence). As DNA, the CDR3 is TGCAGTGCTTTATCTCACGGGGGGTTGAGTTATGGCTACACCTTC. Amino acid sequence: CSALSHGGLSYGYTF.

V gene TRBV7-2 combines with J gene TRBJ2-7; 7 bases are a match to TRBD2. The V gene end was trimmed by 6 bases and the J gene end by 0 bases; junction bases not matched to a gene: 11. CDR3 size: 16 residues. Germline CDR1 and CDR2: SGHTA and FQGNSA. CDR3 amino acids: CASRSPTSASSYEQYF. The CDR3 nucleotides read TGTGCCAGCAGAAGCCCAACTAGCGCAAGCTCCTACGAGCAGTACTTC.

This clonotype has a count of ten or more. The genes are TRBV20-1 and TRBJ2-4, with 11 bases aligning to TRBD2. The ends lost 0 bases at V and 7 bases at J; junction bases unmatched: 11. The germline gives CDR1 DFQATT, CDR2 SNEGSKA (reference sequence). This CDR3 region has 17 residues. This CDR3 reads CSARDPRLAGSRNIQYF. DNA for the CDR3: TGCAGTGCTAGAGATCCGCGACTAGCGGGATCGAGGAACATTCAGTACTTC.

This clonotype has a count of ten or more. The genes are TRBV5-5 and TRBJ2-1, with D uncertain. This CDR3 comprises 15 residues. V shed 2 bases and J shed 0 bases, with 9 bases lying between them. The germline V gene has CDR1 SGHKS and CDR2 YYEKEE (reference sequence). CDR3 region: CASSFAGSSYNEQFF. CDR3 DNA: TGTGCCAGCAGCTTCGCCGGAAGCTCCTACAATGAGCAGTTCTTC.

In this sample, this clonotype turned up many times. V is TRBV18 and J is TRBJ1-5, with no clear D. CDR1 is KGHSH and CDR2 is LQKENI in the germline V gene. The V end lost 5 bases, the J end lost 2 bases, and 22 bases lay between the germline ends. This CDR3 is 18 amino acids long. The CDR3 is CASSSRGLQDRGNQPQHF. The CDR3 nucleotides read TGTGCCAGCTCATCGAGAGGGTTGCAGGACCGTGGCAATCAGCCCCAGCATTTT.